This TCR beta chain emerged from a study of regulatory T cells in long-lasting Graves disease. A note on this clonotype: Its antigen is unknown.

Time point specified: persistent/refractory GD, antithyroid drugs over 5 years with positive TRAb. PBMC RNA was the source of the TCR library. Combining iRepertoire HTBI primers with Arm-PCR of CDR3 regions, the authors built TCR beta libraries. Using its own MiXCR run on the multiplex PCR reads, TCRdb lists one record per CDR3 protein. The data hold 300,000 to 350,000 distinct CDR3 sequences, with 15% to 20% observed a single time. Study-level results: Persistent cases favored TRBV28, TRBJ1-2 and TRBJ2-5.

CDR1 and CDR2 (germline): PRHDT, FYEKMQ (reference sequence). Trimming stripped 1 base from V and 9 bases from J, with 13 bases between. The CDR3 covers 14 residues. Sequences were derived from peripheral blood mononuclear cells (PBMCs), sampled when the disease was refractory, from a patient treated with antithyroid drugs. The gene calls are TRBV13 and TRBJ1-3; no clear D. This receptor was taken from a female donor with Graves disease. The CDR3 nucleotides read TGTGCCAGCAGCTTAGACAGAGTCGGTCTCACCATATATTTT. Translated: CASSLDRVGLTIYF.